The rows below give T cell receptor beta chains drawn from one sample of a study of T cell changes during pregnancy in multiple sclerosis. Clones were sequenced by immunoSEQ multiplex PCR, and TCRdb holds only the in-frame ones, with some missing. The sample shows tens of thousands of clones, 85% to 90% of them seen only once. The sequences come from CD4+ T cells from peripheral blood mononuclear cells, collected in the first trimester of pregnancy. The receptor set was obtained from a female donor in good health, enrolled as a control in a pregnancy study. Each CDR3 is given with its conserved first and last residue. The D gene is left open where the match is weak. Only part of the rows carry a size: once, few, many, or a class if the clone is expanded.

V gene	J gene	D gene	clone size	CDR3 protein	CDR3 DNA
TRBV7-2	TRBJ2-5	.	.	CASSRLASSSFQETQYF	TGTGCCAGCAGCCGCTTAGCCTCGTCGAGCTTCCAAGAGACCCAGTACTTC
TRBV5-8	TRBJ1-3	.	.	CASSHSVHSGNTIYF	TGTGCCAGCAGCCATAGTGTCCACTCTGGAAACACCATATATTTT
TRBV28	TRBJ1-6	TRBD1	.	CASSSSGTGWVDGSPLHF	TGTGCCAGCAGTTCTTCCGGGACAGGGTGGGTGGATGGTTCACCCCTCCACTTT
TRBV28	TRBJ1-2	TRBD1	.	CASSSPGTGLNYGYTF	TGTGCCAGCAGTTCGCCCGGGACAGGGTTAAACTATGGCTACACCTTC
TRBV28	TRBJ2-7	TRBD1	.	CASRTGSYEQYF	TGTGCCAGCAGGACAGGGTCCTACGAGCAGTACTTC
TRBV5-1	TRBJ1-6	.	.	CASSLAGVRSVYNSPLHF	TGCGCCAGCAGCTTGGCTGGTGTGAGGAGCGTCTATAATTCACCCCTCCACTTT
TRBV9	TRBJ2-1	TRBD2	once	CASSALDSGMYNEQFF	TGTGCCAGCAGCGCTTTGGATAGCGGGATGTACAATGAGCAGTTCTTC
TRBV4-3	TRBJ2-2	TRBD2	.	CASSQGLIAGGWGTGELFF	TGCGCCAGCAGCCAAGGGTTGATAGCGGGAGGGTGGGGCACCGGGGAGCTGTTTTTT
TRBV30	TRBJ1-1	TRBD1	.	CAWSERTGGSTEAFF	TGTGCCTGGAGCGAAAGAACAGGGGGTAGCACTGAAGCTTTCTTT
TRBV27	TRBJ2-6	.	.	CASSFSRLRSGANVLTF	TGTGCCAGCAGTTTTTCTCGGCTTCGGAGTGGGGCCAACGTCCTGACTTTC
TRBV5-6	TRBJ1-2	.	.	CASSLARVNYGYTF	TGTGCCAGCAGCTTGGCCAGGGTTAACTATGGCTACACCTTC
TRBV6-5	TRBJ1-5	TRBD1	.	CASSSLGTGGDQPQHF	TGTGCCAGCAGTTCACTCGGGACAGGGGGGGATCAGCCCCAGCATTTT
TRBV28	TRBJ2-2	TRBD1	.	CASTPGGAAGELFF	TGTGCCAGCACCCCAGGGGGCGCCGCCGGGGAGCTGTTTTTT
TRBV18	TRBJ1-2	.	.	CASSPTDRSFYGYTF	TGTGCCAGCTCACCTACCGACAGAAGCTTCTATGGCTACACCTTC
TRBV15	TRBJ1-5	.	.	CATRHEYSNQPQHF	TGTGCCACCAGGCACGAGTATAGCAATCAGCCCCAGCATTTT
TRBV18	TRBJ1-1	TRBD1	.	CASSPPGQGRREAFF	TGTGCCAGCTCACCACCGGGACAGGGAAGAAGGGAAGCTTTCTTT
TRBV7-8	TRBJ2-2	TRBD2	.	CASSLLAGGGLSGELFF	TGTGCCAGCAGCTTATTAGCGGGGGGGGGTTTATCCGGGGAGCTGTTTTTT
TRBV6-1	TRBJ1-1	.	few	CASSEATVVGTEAFF	TGTGCCAGCAGTGAAGCCACAGTGGTAGGCACTGAAGCTTTCTTT
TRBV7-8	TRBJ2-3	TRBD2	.	CASSLRFWGGRGTDTQYF	TGTGCCAGCAGCTTACGGTTTTGGGGCGGGAGAGGCACAGATACGCAGTATTTT
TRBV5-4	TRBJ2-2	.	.	CASSLGGANTGELFF	TGTGCCAGCAGCTTAGGCGGGGCGAACACCGGGGAGCTGTTTTTT
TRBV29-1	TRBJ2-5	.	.	CSVEGGFGYQETQYF	TGCAGCGTTGAAGGAGGGTTTGGGTACCAAGAGACCCAGTACTTC
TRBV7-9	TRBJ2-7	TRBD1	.	CASSSSGTGYEQYF	TGTGCCAGCAGCTCCTCCGGGACAGGCTACGAGCAGTACTTC
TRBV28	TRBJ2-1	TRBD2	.	CASSRTSGPYNEQFF	TGTGCCAGCAGTCGGACTAGCGGACCGTACAATGAGCAGTTCTTC
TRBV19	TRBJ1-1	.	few	CASRRDSEAFF	TGTGCCAGTAGGAGAGACAGTGAAGCTTTCTTT
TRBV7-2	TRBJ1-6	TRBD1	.	CASSLLGQPNSPLHF	TGTGCCAGCAGCCTACTGGGACAGCCCAATTCACCCCTCCACTTT
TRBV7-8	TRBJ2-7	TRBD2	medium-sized	CASSTRLAGESEQYF	TGTGCCAGCAGCACTAGACTAGCGGGAGAGAGCGAGCAGTACTTC
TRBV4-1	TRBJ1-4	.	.	CASSQEESLNEKLFF	TGCGCCAGCAGCCAAGAAGAGAGTTTAAATGAAAAACTGTTTTTT
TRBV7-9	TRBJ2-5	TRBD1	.	CASRPVGQSGETQYF	TGTGCCAGCAGGCCGGTGGGACAGTCCGGAGAGACCCAGTACTTC
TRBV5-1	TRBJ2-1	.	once	CASSITGPSYNEQFF	TGCGCCAGCAGCATAACAGGGCCAAGCTACAATGAGCAGTTCTTC
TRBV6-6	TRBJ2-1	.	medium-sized	CASSSILPGGNEQFF	TGTGCCAGCAGTTCGATCCTTCCCGGGGGCAATGAGCAGTTCTTC
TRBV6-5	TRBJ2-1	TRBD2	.	CASSLLAGLDEQFF	TGTGCCAGCAGTCTACTAGCGGGGTTGGATGAGCAGTTCTTC
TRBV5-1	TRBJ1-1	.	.	CASSFGGDTEAFF	TGCGCCAGCAGCTTCGGGGGAGACACTGAAGCTTTCTTT
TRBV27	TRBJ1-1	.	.	CASSFNGGTEAFF	TGTGCCAGCAGTTTTAACGGGGGCACTGAAGCTTTCTTT
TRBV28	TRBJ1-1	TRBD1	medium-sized	CASSSPGTGRGEAFF	TGTGCCAGCAGTTCACCCGGGACAGGGAGGGGAGAAGCTTTCTTT
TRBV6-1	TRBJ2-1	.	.	CASSPRGSNEQFF	TGTGCCAGCAGCCCAAGGGGGAGCAATGAGCAGTTCTTC
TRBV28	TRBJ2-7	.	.	CASTDTRDEQYF	TGTGCCAGCACCGATACTAGGGACGAGCAGTACTTC